The 3 T cell receptor beta chains below were found in one sample sequenced in a study of Tregs in tolerant kidney transplant recipients. Profiled with immunoSEQ multiplex PCR; TCRdb holds only in-frame clones, not every one. The table has about 87,000 clones, 93% seen once. The sequences come from CD4+ T cells from blood, collected before the transplant. The source is a human donor who received a combined kidney and bone marrow transplant.

The chain carries TRBV14 and TRBJ1-4; 10 bases are shared with TRBD1. The CDR3 consists of 14 residues. Germline CDR1 reads SGHDN; CDR2 reads FVKESK. V trimming: 5 bases; J trimming: 7 bases; junction bases outside the gene matches: 4. The CDR3 DNA follows: TGTGCCAGCAGCGGCCGGACAGGGGGTGAAAAACTGTTTTTT. This encodes CASSGRTGGEKLFF.

The chain carries TRBV5-1 and TRBJ2-1; D perhaps matches TRBD2 (5 bases). CDR3 length: 16 amino acids. V lost 0 bases and J 0 bases, leaving 10 bases between the germline ends. Germline CDR1 is SGHRS and CDR2 is YFSETQ. CDR3 DNA: TGCGCCAGCAGCTTGGTCCTGGGGAGCTCCTACAATGAGCAGTTCTTC. It codes for CASSLVLGSSYNEQFF.

V and J are TRBV2 and TRBJ2-3, with D perhaps matching TRBD2 (5 bases). Germline V gene lookup returns CDR1 SNHLY and CDR2 FYNNEI. The CDR3 has 13 amino acids. Between the trimmed V and J ends, which lost 4 bases and 10 bases, there was a span of 15 bases. CDR3 sequence: CASSGASLGAQYF. The CDR3 region has the DNA TGTGCCAGCAGTGGGGCTAGCTTGGGAGCGCAGTATTTT.